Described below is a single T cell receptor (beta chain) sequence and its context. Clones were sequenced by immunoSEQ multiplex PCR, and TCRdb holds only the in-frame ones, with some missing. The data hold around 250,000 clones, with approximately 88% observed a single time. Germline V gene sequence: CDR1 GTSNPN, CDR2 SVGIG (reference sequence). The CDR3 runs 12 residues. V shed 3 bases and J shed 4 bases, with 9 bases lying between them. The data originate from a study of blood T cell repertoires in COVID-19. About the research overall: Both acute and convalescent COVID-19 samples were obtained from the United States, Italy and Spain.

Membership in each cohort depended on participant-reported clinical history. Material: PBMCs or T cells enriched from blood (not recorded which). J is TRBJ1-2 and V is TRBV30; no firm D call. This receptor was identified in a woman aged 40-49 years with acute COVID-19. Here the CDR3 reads CAWSPGAYGYTF. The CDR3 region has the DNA TGTGCCTGGAGCCCGGGAGCCTATGGCTACACCTTC. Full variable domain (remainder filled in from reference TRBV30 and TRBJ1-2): SQTIHQWPATLVQPVGSPLSLECTVEGTSNPNLYWYRQAAGRGLQLLFYSVGIGQISSEVPQNLSASRPQDRQFILSSKKLLLSDSGFYLCAWSPGAYGYTFGSGTRLTVV.